Only one count was recorded for the clone carrying this T cell receptor beta chain. The sample belongs to a study of cytomegalovirus exposure and HLA in healthy donors. All the people who gave samples were healthy bone marrow donors. Each donor was nominally healthy when sampled (though unrecorded immune exposures were likely). Researchers ran the PCR with 60 Vbeta and 13 Jbeta primers. The protocol was immunoSEQ multiplex PCR, while the TCRdb copy is restricted to in-frame clones and leaves out a portion. The sample holds about 80,000 clones, about 80% seen once. The specimen sequenced was PBMCs. The receptor was derived from a woman in her fifties or sixties in good health and CMV-seropositive.

The CDR3 loop is CASSVGTSSGTEAFF. The CDR3 nucleotides read TGTGCCAGCAGCGTAGGAACCTCCTCAGGTACTGAAGCTTTCTTT. The chain employs TRBV9 and TRBJ1-1; D unresolved. The CDR3 runs to 15 residues. CDR1 and CDR2 (germline): SGDLS, YYNGEE. V lost 0 bases, J lost 5 bases, and 14 bases lay in between.